What follows is one TCR beta chain and its context. It has no known antigen specificity. No much larger clone is present one base from it, and per-base qualities are unavailable. This specimen belongs to a study of regulatory and conventional T cells in RAG deficiency (dated by TCRdb to the late 2010s). Notes on the research overall: High-throughput TCR beta sequencing was used to compare the repertoire diversity and composition of Treg, conventional CD4+ and CD8+ T cells between RAG-deficient patients and healthy controls. Broad study findings and their caveats: Compared with controls, Omenn syndrome and CID/AS patients had approximately 99-fold fewer unique TCR beta sequences in Treg cells, whereas the reduction in the other subsets was approximately 10-fold. Some T-cell subset analyses were not performed for some subjects. Shorter CDR3 lengths were found in all patient T-cell subsets, and >75% Treg-Tconv repertoire overlap at nucleotide and amino acid level was observed in Omenn syndrome patients. Sorted CD25-high CD127-low cells from Omenn syndrome patients may represent peripherally activated cells rather than bona fide Treg cells. Compared with control T-cell subpopulations, the RAG-deficient patients had markedly lower Shannon entropy and higher Simpson indices.

The library was built by means of the immunoSEQ multiplex PCR assay. Rearranged TCR beta chain products were amplified from genomic DNA of sorted T-cell subsets and sequenced. The authors' analysis ran thus. Shannon entropy and Simpson indices were used to quantify the repertoire diversity of productive TCR beta rearrangements. To assess clonal expansion, the frequencies of the 100 most abundant productive TCR beta clonotypes were added up as a share of total reads. The TRB repertoires were evaluated with a self-reactivity index based on amino acid usage at CDR3beta positions 6 and 7. Two-way ANOVA was applied to the repertoire analyses, whereas Student t or Mann-Whitney tests were applied to the flow cytometric analyses. TCRdb's version of the immuneACCESS table is confined to in-frame rearrangements and falls short of the full clone set. An unresolved V gene accounts for under half of the shortfall where checked; the remainder is of unknown origin. Clone size and V and J calls were adopted from that table, with D and trimming inferred from the DNA. Counted in this sample were about 30,000 clones; approximately 90% of them appeared once. The ten biggest clones cover over 0.8% of the sample.

From the cysteine through the phenylalanine, the CDR3 covers 12 amino acids. CDR3 DNA is the only sequence kept; it has 36 bases, read in frame from the first base. V is clipped by 6 bases and J by 5 bases, and the sequence between their germline boundaries is 11 bases long. The germline V gene supplies CDR1 SGHRS and CDR2 YFSETQ. Before genomic DNA extraction, regulatory T cells were purified from blood as CD4+CD25-high CD127-low cells. Several healthy control donors were used as the comparison group for repertoire analyses. This sample was shared with a second study, whose subject was regulatory T cells. Looking at the second paper: The multiplex PCR relied on 52 forward TRBV primers and 13 reverse TRBJ primers, and amplification bias was corrected through assay-based and computational methods. Restricted unique TRB V-J pairs and skewed V and J gene usage were observed in patient repertoires, most markedly in regulatory T cells. Between CD3G-deficient patients and healthy controls, the study compared T-cell receptor beta repertoires in sorted regulatory T cells, conventional CD4+ T cells and CD8+ T cells. Ficoll density separation was used to isolate peripheral blood mononuclear cells. Rearranged TRB loci were amplified from genomic DNA by multiplex PCR within the immunoSEQ assay. TRB amplicons were sequenced using an Illumina HiSeq platform. Raw sequences were error-filtered and aligned to reference gene sequences by custom algorithms and were subsequently analyzed with the immunoSEQ online tools. The frequencies of productive and nonproductive TRB rearrangements were evaluated among unique sequences as well as among total sequences. Groups were compared by t tests, Mann-Whitney tests or two-way ANOVA performed in Prism software.

The rearranged chain carries TRBV5-1 and TRBJ2-5; matching of 6 bases hints at TRBD1 as the D gene. Sequenced sample: Tregs sorted from blood. This receptor was identified in a human donor in good health. The CDR3 region reads CASTRGSETQYF. The DNA is TGCGCCAGCACCAGGGGTTCTGAGACCCAGTACTTC.